The entry below gives a single T cell receptor (beta chain) sequence along with its context. Its specificity is unknown. The CDR3 loop spans 19 amino acids. The record originates from a study of T cells in pancreatic ductal adenocarcinoma. Study conclusions and caveats: Tumors hold more CD45RO+ effector T cells, which may bias toward lower diversity. This surgical cohort overrepresents the minority presenting with early-stage disease. Compared with tumor, blood showed more total productive templates and roughly 8-fold more clonotypes. Blood clonality (roughly 0.07) did not differ significantly from tumor (about 0.12).

No neoadjuvant therapy was given to the selected pancreatic ductal adenocarcinoma patients before their surgery. The protocol was immunoSEQ multiplex PCR, while the TCRdb copy is restricted to in-frame clones and leaves out a portion. Of more than 85,000 clones listed, about 96% are singletons. The sample comprised PBMCs. V and J are TRBV21-1 and TRBJ2-3; whether TRBD2, the table's D call, matches the DNA was not checked. TRBV21-1 is a pseudogene. This TCR derives from a human donor with pancreatic ductal adenocarcinoma. The CDR3 sequence is CASSKPGTSGSPGTDTQYF. Written as DNA, the CDR3 is TGTGCCAGCAGCAAACCGGGGACTAGCGGGAGCCCCGGCACAGATACGCAGTATTTT.